A single sample gave rise to the 26 T cell receptor beta chains below, sequenced in a study of OX40 agonist ivuxolimab in advanced cancers. Sequencing used immunoSEQ multiplex PCR; TCRdb keeps in-frame clones, though not all of them. The sample records 17,000 or so clones, 70% to 90% being singletons. The sequencing used CD4+ or CD8+ T cells sorted from blood, collected in a trial of the OX40 agonist ivuxolimab. All receptors come from an adult with an advanced solid tumor such as melanoma, head and neck, liver or kidney cancer.

V and J are TRBV12-5 and TRBJ2-7; no clear D gene. Per the germline V gene, CDR1 is LGHNT and CDR2 is FRNRAP. Trimming left V 1 base short and J 3 bases short, with 4 bases between. The CDR3 loop spans 12 amino acids. Written as DNA, the CDR3 is TGTGCTAGTGGTTTGGGCAGCTACGAGCAGTACTTC. It is translated as CASGLGSYEQYF.

This chain links TRBV19 with TRBJ2-1, with D perhaps being TRBD1 or TRBD2 (5 bases each). Trimming took off 0 bases at V and 3 bases at J, with 12 bases between the two ends. Germline V gene lookup returns CDR1 LNHDA and CDR2 SQIVND (reference sequence). This CDR3 has 16 amino acids. The CDR3 DNA reads TGTGCCAGTAGTATAGATGGGACGGTGAGCTACAATGAGCAGTTCTTC. This gives the protein CASSIDGTVSYNEQFF. Complete variable domain (other parts from reference TRBV19 and TRBJ2-1): DGGITQSPKYLFRKEGQNVTLSCEQNLNHDAMYWYRQDPGQGLRLIYYSQIVNDFQKGDIAEGYSVSREKKESFPLTVTSAQKNPTAFYLCASSIDGTVSYNEQFFGPGTRLTVL.

J is TRBJ2-2 and V is TRBV29-1; possibly TRBD1 for D (6 bases). Per germline, CDR1 SQVTM and CDR2 ANQGSEA. V gave up 5 bases and J gave up 5 bases, with 15 bases separating them. The CDR3 is made up of 14 amino acids. The CDR3 region has the DNA TGCAGCGTTTATCGATCAGGGGAAACCGGGGAGCTGTTTTTT. The encoded protein is CSVYRSGETGELFF.

The rearrangement links TRBV5-1 to TRBJ1-2; no reliable D call. The V gene lost 2 bases and the J gene lost 2 bases, with 19 bases spanning the gap. The CDR3 has 17 residues. Germline loops: CDR1 SGHRS, CDR2 YFSETQ. The CDR3 sequence is CASSLSASATLNYGYTF. For the CDR3, the DNA is TGCGCCAGCAGCTTATCTGCCTCCGCCACCCTAAACTATGGCTACACCTTC.

V and J are TRBV11-2 and TRBJ2-7; D is uncertain. Trimming took off 7 bases at V and 4 bases at J, with 14 bases between the two ends. Germline loops: CDR1 SGHAT, CDR2 FQNNGV. This CDR3 region has 13 residues. CDR3 region: CASTFSTAYEQYF. Here the CDR3 DNA reads TGTGCCAGCACCTTTTCCACCGCTTACGAGCAGTACTTC.

The chain joins TRBV6-6 to TRBJ2-7, with a weak D call TRBD1 (6 bases). Germline loops: CDR1 MNHNY, CDR2 SVGAGI (reference sequence). Trimming took off 6 bases at V and 5 bases at J, with 11 bases between the two ends. The length of the CDR3 is 12 residues. The DNA of the CDR3 is TGTGCCAGCAGCCGAACAGGGAACGAGCAGTACTTC. This codes for CASSRTGNEQYF.

The V gene is TRBV28, the J gene TRBJ1-5; a weak D match, TRBD1 (5 bases). The CDR3 length is 15 residues. CDR1 is MDHEN, CDR2 SYDVKM, per germline. The V and J ends lost 8 bases and 7 bases respectively, with 21 bases between them. CDR3 DNA: TGTGCCAGCGAACAGCCCATCTTCAAGGGGCAGCCCCAGCATTTT. It codes for CASEQPIFKGQPQHF.

CDR3 loop: CASSLGQGNQPQHF. In DNA form, the CDR3 reads TGTGCCAGCAGCTTAGGCCAGGGCAATCAGCCCCAGCATTTT. V gene TRBV11-2 combines with J gene TRBJ1-5; D remains ambiguous. V lost 1 base, J lost 2 bases, and 6 bases lay in between. The CDR3 has 14 residues. Germline V lookup: CDR1 SGHAT, CDR2 FQNNGV.

This clone came up once. The chain couples TRBV2 to TRBJ2-3, with D perhaps TRBD1 or TRBD2 (5 bases each). Per the germline V gene, CDR1 is SNHLY and CDR2 is FYNNEI. This CDR3 is built from 15 residues. V dropped 6 bases and J dropped 5 bases, with 18 bases sitting between them. CDR3: CASRGLGRDLDTQYF. CDR3 DNA sequence: TGTGCCAGCAGGGGTCTCGGCAGGGACCTAGATACGCAGTATTTT.

J is TRBJ2-1 and V is TRBV9; no firm D call. The CDR3 runs to 13 residues. Looked up from germline, CDR1 is SGDLS and CDR2 is YYNGEE. Between the trimmed V and J ends, which lost 1 base and 7 bases, there was a span of 9 bases. The chain's CDR3 is CASSVSYRNEQFF. CDR3 coding DNA: TGTGCCAGCAGCGTATCGTATCGGAATGAGCAGTTCTTC.

The chain employs TRBV6-6 and TRBJ1-1, with TRBD1 matching 7 bases. This CDR3 spans 14 amino acids. Trimming took 4 bases from V and 6 from J; bases not matched to a gene: 8. The V gene's germline CDR1 is MNHNY and CDR2 SVGAGI (reference sequence). The CDR3 spells CASSFRQGSPEAFF. CDR3 DNA: TGTGCCAGCAGTTTTAGACAGGGTTCCCCTGAAGCTTTCTTT.

In this sample, this clone is medium-sized. The chain links TRBV30 to TRBJ1-1; D gene uncertain. Trimming shortened V by 1 base and J by 4 bases, and 10 bases separated the two germline ends. CDR3 length: 13 residues. Germline CDR1 and CDR2: GTSNPN and SVGIG (reference sequence). CDR3 amino acids: CAWSDPMGTEAFF. CDR3 DNA sequence: TGTGCCTGGAGTGATCCCATGGGCACTGAAGCTTTCTTT. The full variable domain, with the rest looked up from reference TRBV30 and TRBJ1-1, is SQTIHQWPATLVQPVGSPLSLECTVEGTSNPNLYWYRQAAGRGLQLLFYSVGIGQISSEVPQNLSASRPQDRQFILSSKKLLLSDSGFYLCAWSDPMGTEAFFGQGTRLTVV.

This clone was seen just once. V is TRBV7-9 and J is TRBJ2-7; D is possibly TRBD1 (6 bases). The CDR3 loop spans 14 amino acids. CDR1 and CDR2 (germline): SEHNR, FQNEAQ (reference sequence). V dropped 5 bases and J dropped 0 bases, with 11 bases sitting between them. For the CDR3, the DNA is TGTGCCAGCAGCCCTCGGGACACCTCCTACGAGCAGTACTTC. Translation gives CASSPRDTSYEQYF.

The rearrangement uses TRBV30 and TRBJ2-7; 10 bases fit TRBD2. The CDR3 length is 13 residues. With V trimmed by 7 bases and J by 0 bases, 3 bases remained unmatched. CDR1 is GTSNPN and CDR2 is SVGIG in the germline V gene (reference sequence). CDR3 nucleotides: TGTGCCTCCCGGACTAGCGGCTCCTACGAGCAGTACTTC. Translated, it gives CASRTSGSYEQYF.

The genes are TRBV27 and TRBJ2-4; 11 positions agree with TRBD1. J gave up 9 bases and V 3 bases, and 4 bases lay outside the gene matches. The length of the CDR3 is 14 residues. Germline CDR1 and CDR2: MNHEY and SMNVEV (reference sequence). CDR3 protein: CASSFGTGGGIQYF. CDR3 sequence (DNA): TGTGCCAGCAGTTTTGGGACAGGGGGAGGCATTCAGTACTTC.

V and J are TRBV12-5 and TRBJ2-2; possible D gene TRBD1, 5 bases. Trimming left V 4 bases short and J 4 bases short, with 13 bases between. Germline V lookup: CDR1 LGHNT, CDR2 FRNRAP. The CDR3 sequence is 15 residues long. In DNA form, the CDR3 reads TGTGCTAGTGGTTCCCTCAGGGAAGCCACCGGGGAGCTGTTTTTT. Translating it yields CASGSLREATGELFF.

The V gene is TRBV2, the J gene TRBJ2-7; D is ambiguous. The CDR3 totals 13 residues. Germline V lookup: CDR1 SNHLY, CDR2 FYNNEI. The V end lost 4 bases, the J end lost 4 bases, and 11 bases lay between the germline ends. Here the CDR3 reads CASSVVAWYEQYF. The CDR3 coding sequence is TGTGCCAGCAGTGTAGTGGCGTGGTACGAGCAGTACTTC.

The rearrangement uses TRBV11-3 and TRBJ2-2; D gene ambiguous. Germline loops: CDR1 SGHNT, CDR2 YENEEA. The CDR3 is made up of 14 amino acids. The V end was cut by 2 bases, the J end by 6 bases, with 10 bases between. The CDR3 DNA reads as TGTGCCAGCAGCTTACTCGGCTTAGCCGGGGAGCTGTTTTTT. It encodes CASSLLGLAGELFF.

This rearrangement joins TRBV29-1 to TRBJ2-5, with 10 bases matching TRBD1. CDR1 and CDR2 from the germline V gene are SQVTM and ANQGSEA. The V and J ends lost 7 bases and 5 bases, in that order; junction bases with no gene match: 10. This CDR3 contains 14 residues. CDR3 protein: CSAVSTGGLETQYF. The CDR3 DNA follows: TGCAGCGCTGTCTCGACAGGGGGCCTGGAGACCCAGTACTTC.

With respect to this clone: At one end the junction does not follow the germline gene, possibly because of a read error. The chain couples TRBV11-3 to TRBJ2-7; D is undetermined. Looked up from germline, CDR1 is SGHNT and CDR2 is YENEEA. The CDR3 runs to 16 residues. The CDR3 DNA sequence: TGCGCCAGCAGCCTTCTTGAATACGGTTCCCAATACGAGCAGTACTTC. Translation: CASSLLEYGSQYEQYF.

This sequence joins TRBV27 and TRBJ2-5; D is possibly TRBD2 (6 bases). Germline V gene lookup returns CDR1 MNHEY and CDR2 SMNVEV (reference sequence). Trimming took off 6 bases at V and 4 bases at J, with 15 bases between the two ends. The CDR3 is 14 amino acids. CDR3 loop: CASRPLGGGETQYF. Written as DNA, the CDR3 is TGTGCCAGCAGACCCTTGGGGGGTGGAGAGACCCAGTACTTC.

The chain uses TRBV5-6 and TRBJ1-1; D remains unclear. The CDR3 sequence is 14 residues long. CDR1 and CDR2 from the germline V gene are SGHDT and YYEEEE. The V end lost 4 bases, the J end lost 5 bases, and 15 bases lay between the germline ends. CDR3 nucleotide sequence: TGTGCCAGCAGCATCCGGCCCCGAGGGACTGAAGCTTTCTTT. This encodes CASSIRPRGTEAFF. The entire variable domain, with the rest obtained from reference TRBV5-6 and TRBJ1-1, is as follows: DAGVTQSPTHLIKTRGQQVTLRCSPKSGHDTVSWYQQALGQGPQFIFQYYEEEERQRGNFPDRFSGHQFPNYSSELNVNALLLGDSALYLCASSIRPRGTEAFFGQGTRLTVV.

The genes are TRBV5-6 and TRBJ2-7, with D perhaps matching TRBD2 (5 bases). The V end was cut by 1 base, the J end by 8 bases, with 16 bases between. Germline V gene data show CDR1 as SGHDT and CDR2 as YYEEEE. CDR3 length equals 14 residues. The CDR3 region has the DNA TGTGCCAGCAGCTTGATTCGGGGAAGGGATAAGCAGTACTTC. Translation: CASSLIRGRDKQYF.

The gene calls are TRBV11-3 and TRBJ2-7; 7 nucleotides match TRBD2. Germline V gives CDR1 SGHNT, CDR2 YENEEA. This CDR3 comprises 14 residues. Trimming took 0 bases from V and 3 from J; bases not matched to a gene: 2. The CDR3, as DNA: TGTGCCAGCAGCTTAGAAGGACTAGTCTACGAGCAGTACTTC. Translating it yields CASSLEGLVYEQYF.

This clone was detected only once. V and J are TRBV6-6 and TRBJ1-5, with 7 bases identical to TRBD1. V trimming: 7 bases; J trimming: 0 bases; junction bases outside the gene matches: 3. Germline V CDR1 and CDR2: MNHNY, SVGAGI (reference sequence). This CDR3 contains 14 residues. The CDR3 sequence: CASNNRGSNQPQHF. CDR3 in DNA: TGTGCCAGCAATAACAGGGGTAGCAATCAGCCCCAGCATTTT.

This chain joins TRBV10-3 and TRBJ2-7; 7 positions agree with TRBD2. This CDR3 is 14 amino acids long. The V gene's germline CDR1 is ENHRY and CDR2 SYGVKD. The J segment lost 6 bases and the V segment lost 1 base, leaving 6 bases of the junction unmatched. CDR3 region: CAISEWREKGEQYF. The CDR3 DNA is TGTGCCATCAGTGAGTGGCGGGAGAAAGGCGAGCAGTACTTC.